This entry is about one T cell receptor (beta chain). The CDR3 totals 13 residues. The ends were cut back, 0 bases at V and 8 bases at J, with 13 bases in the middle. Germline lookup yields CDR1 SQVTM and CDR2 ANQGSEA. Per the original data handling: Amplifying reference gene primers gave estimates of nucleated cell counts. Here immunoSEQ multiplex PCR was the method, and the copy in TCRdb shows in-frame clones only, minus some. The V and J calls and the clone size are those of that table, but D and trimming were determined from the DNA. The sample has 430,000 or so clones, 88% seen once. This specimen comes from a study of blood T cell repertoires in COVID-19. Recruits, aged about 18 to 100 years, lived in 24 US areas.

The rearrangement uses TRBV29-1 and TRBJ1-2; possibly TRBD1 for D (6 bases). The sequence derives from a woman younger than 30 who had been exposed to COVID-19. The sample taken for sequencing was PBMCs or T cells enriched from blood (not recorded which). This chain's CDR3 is CSVEDFRGPGYTF. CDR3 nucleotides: TGCAGCGTTGAAGATTTCAGGGGACCCGGCTACACCTTC. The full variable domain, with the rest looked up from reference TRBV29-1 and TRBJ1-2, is SAVISQKPSRDICQRGTSLTIQCQVDSQVTMMFWYRQQPGQSLTLIATANQGSEATYESGFVIDKFPISRPNLTFSTLTVSNMSPEDSSIYLCSVEDFRGPGYTFGSGTRLTVV.